These T cell receptor beta chains were read from a single sample in a study of OX40 agonist ivuxolimab in advanced cancers. The protocol was immunoSEQ multiplex PCR, while the TCRdb copy is restricted to in-frame clones and leaves out a portion. The sample shows 70,000 to 95,000 clones, approximately 94% of them seen only once. Sequenced here: CD4+ or CD8+ T cells sorted from blood, sampled in a trial of the OX40 agonist ivuxolimab. The receptors were sampled from an adult with an advanced solid tumor such as melanoma, head and neck, liver or kidney cancer. Each CDR3 is given with its conserved first and last residue. The D gene is left open where the match is weak. Only part of the rows carry a size: once, few, many, or a class if the clone is expanded.

j_call	clone_size	v_call	d_call	cdr3_aa	cdr3_nt
TRBJ2-1	.	TRBV11-3	.	CASSENPNEQFF	TGTGCCAGCAGCGAAAACCCCAATGAGCAGTTCTTC
TRBJ2-7	.	TRBV6-6	.	CASSYSIHEQYF	TGTGCCAGCAGTTACTCTATCCACGAGCAGTACTTC
TRBJ2-7	.	TRBV14	TRBD1	CASSHGQGAYEQYF	TGTGCCAGCAGCCATGGACAGGGGGCATACGAGCAGTACTTC
TRBJ2-1	.	TRBV5-1	TRBD1	CASSQGDRGRIDEQFF	TGCGCCAGCAGCCAGGGGGACAGGGGGCGCATCGATGAGCAGTTCTTC
TRBJ1-4	once	TRBV29-1	.	CSVVAPNEKLFF	TGCAGCGTGGTGGCCCCTAATGAAAAACTGTTTTTT
TRBJ2-7	.	TRBV7-9	TRBD1	CAGSDRGWYEQYF	TGTGCCGGATCGGACAGGGGCTGGTACGAGCAGTACTTC
TRBJ1-1	.	TRBV19	.	CASSIGPNTEAFF	TGTGCCAGTAGTATCGGGCCCAACACTGAAGCTTTCTTT
TRBJ2-1	.	TRBV9	.	CASSVLSGNEQFF	TGTGCCAGCAGCGTCCTTAGCGGTAATGAGCAGTTCTTC
TRBJ2-7	.	TRBV29-1	.	CSVERDTESYEQYF	TGCAGCGTTGAAAGGGATACAGAATCCTACGAGCAGTACTTC
TRBJ2-7	.	TRBV14	.	CASSQDLTPNEQYF	TGTGCCAGCAGCCAAGATTTAACTCCCAACGAGCAGTACTTC
TRBJ1-6	.	TRBV5-5	TRBD1	CASRLRPDRDVYNSPLHF	TGTGCCAGCAGGCTGAGGCCTGACAGGGACGTGTATAATTCACCCCTCCACTTT
TRBJ2-5	.	TRBV29-1	TRBD1	CSVTAQGPYQETQYF	TGCAGCGTAACTGCACAGGGGCCGTACCAAGAGACCCAGTACTTC
TRBJ1-1	.	TRBV19	.	CASTSGGSTEAFF	TGTGCCAGCACTTCTGGGGGGAGCACTGAAGCTTTCTTT
TRBJ1-6	few	TRBV5-4	.	CASSLDWGSPLHF	TGTGCCAGCAGCTTGGACTGGGGTTCACCCCTCCACTTT
TRBJ2-3	.	TRBV10-1	.	CASSEVAADTQYF	TGCGCCAGCAGTGAGGTAGCCGCAGATACGCAGTATTTT
TRBJ2-1	.	TRBV7-9	.	CASSGKGNEQFF	TGTGCCAGCAGCGGCAAGGGAAATGAGCAGTTCTTC
TRBJ1-4	.	TRBV7-8	.	CASSPRPAEKLFF	TGTGCCAGCAGTCCGCGCCCTGCCGAAAAACTGTTTTTT
TRBJ2-1	once	TRBV6-1	.	CASSEMGGALSLNEQFF	TGTGCCAGCAGTGAAATGGGGGGCGCCTTGAGTCTCAATGAGCAGTTCTTC
TRBJ2-1	.	TRBV7-9	.	CASSLGTNFNEQFF	TGTGCCAGCAGCTTAGGCACTAATTTCAATGAGCAGTTCTTC
TRBJ2-2	.	TRBV6-5	.	CASAGGSGELFF	TGTGCCAGCGCCGGGGGCTCCGGGGAGCTGTTTTTT
TRBJ2-5	.	TRBV4-2	.	CASSQRIEQETQYF	TGTGCCAGCAGCCAGAGAATTGAACAAGAGACCCAGTACTTC
TRBJ2-5	.	TRBV6-1	TRBD2	CASSVLAGVPGETQYF	TGTGCCAGCAGTGTCCTAGCGGGAGTGCCGGGTGAGACCCAGTACTTC
TRBJ2-5	.	TRBV5-6	TRBD1	CASGDSGRETQYF	TGTGCCAGCGGGGACAGTGGGCGGGAGACCCAGTACTTC
TRBJ2-7	.	TRBV28	.	CASSLSGPSYEQYF	TGTGCCAGCAGTTTATCCGGGCCTTCCTACGAGCAGTACTTC
TRBJ2-3	.	TRBV4-1	TRBD2	CASRPLAGEVDTQYF	TGCGCCAGCAGACCACTAGCGGGGGAAGTAGATACGCAGTATTTT
TRBJ2-7	.	TRBV7-2	TRBD2	CASTTHSGSSYEQYF	TGTGCCAGCACCACTCATAGCGGGAGCTCCTACGAGCAGTACTTC
TRBJ1-1	.	TRBV27	.	CASSDNVEAFF	TGTGCCAGCAGTGACAACGTTGAAGCTTTCTTT
TRBJ2-5	.	TRBV7-3	.	CASSFEGQPQETQYF	TGTGCCAGCAGCTTTGAAGGGCAGCCGCAAGAGACCCAGTACTTC
TRBJ1-1	.	TRBV5-5	.	CASSFRDERGTEAFF	TGTGCCAGCAGCTTCCGGGATGAGAGGGGCACTGAAGCTTTCTTT
TRBJ2-7	.	TRBV19	TRBD2	CASSIGLAGVYEQYF	TGTGCCAGTAGTATCGGGCTAGCGGGAGTATACGAGCAGTACTTC
TRBJ2-7	.	TRBV9	TRBD1	CASSPRDRGLEQYF	TGTGCCAGCAGCCCGAGGGACAGGGGGCTAGAGCAGTACTTC
TRBJ1-5	.	TRBV9	TRBD1	CASSAGTGVNQPQHF	TGTGCCAGCAGTGCCGGGACAGGGGTCAATCAGCCCCAGCATTTT
TRBJ1-2	.	TRBV19	.	CASSIANYGYTF	TGTGCCAGTAGTATAGCGAACTATGGCTACACCTTC
TRBJ2-5	.	TRBV15	.	CATSRLPRQETQYF	TGTGCCACCAGCCGCTTACCGAGACAAGAGACCCAGTACTTC
TRBJ2-1	.	TRBV2	.	CASKGRTYNEQFF	TGTGCCAGCAAGGGGCGTACCTACAATGAGCAGTTCTTC
TRBJ2-7	.	TRBV6-6	.	CASRSRLRGSYEQYF	TGTGCCAGCAGGAGCCGGCTTCGAGGCTCCTACGAGCAGTACTTC
TRBJ1-2	.	TRBV7-3	TRBD1	CASSLGQGDGYTF	TGTGCCAGCAGCCTAGGACAGGGCGATGGCTACACCTTC
TRBJ2-7	.	TRBV29-1	.	CSVVGTEGTYEQYF	TGCAGCGTTGTGGGTACGGAAGGGACGTACGAGCAGTACTTC
TRBJ1-2	.	TRBV7-6	.	CASSLGGFYGYTF	TGTGCCAGCAGCTTAGGAGGTTTCTATGGCTACACCTTC
TRBJ2-3	.	TRBV7-6	.	CASSLVPGPSTDTQYF	TGTGCCAGCAGCTTAGTACCTGGGCCTAGCACAGATACGCAGTATTTT
TRBJ2-3	.	TRBV2	.	CASSELARTDTQYF	TGTGCCAGCAGTGAGTTAGCCCGCACAGATACGCAGTATTTT
TRBJ2-7	.	TRBV5-1	.	CASSLEQGPEKDEQYF	TGCGCCAGCAGCTTGGAGCAGGGCCCCGAGAAGGACGAGCAGTACTTC
TRBJ1-2	.	TRBV6-5	.	CASSYVRLGGYTF	TGTGCCAGCAGTTATGTGCGTTTGGGAGGCTACACCTTC
TRBJ1-2	.	TRBV2	.	CASSVGVNYGYTF	TGTGCCAGCAGTGTAGGGGTGAACTATGGCTACACCTTC
TRBJ2-3	.	TRBV7-3	.	CASSEEGFTTDTQYF	TGTGCCAGCAGTGAGGAGGGGTTTACCACAGATACGCAGTATTTT
TRBJ2-1	.	TRBV5-3	.	CASYSGNEQFF	TGTGCCAGCTATAGCGGCAATGAGCAGTTCTTC
TRBJ2-1	.	TRBV28	TRBD2	CASSLLLAGHNEQFF	TGTGCCAGCAGTTTGTTACTAGCGGGGCACAATGAGCAGTTCTTC
TRBJ1-3	.	TRBV19	.	CASSPNDSSGNTIYF	TGTGCCAGTAGTCCAAACGACAGCTCTGGAAACACCATATATTTT
TRBJ1-1	.	TRBV18	.	CASSPRPLGELNTEAFF	TGTGCCAGCTCACCAAGGCCCCTGGGAGAGTTGAACACTGAAGCTTTCTTT
TRBJ2-3	.	TRBV2	TRBD1	CASFGQGARDTQYF	TGTGCCAGCTTCGGACAGGGGGCGCGAGATACGCAGTATTTT
TRBJ1-1	.	TRBV7-9	TRBD1	CASETGTGGNTEAFF	TGTGCCAGCGAGACCGGGACAGGGGGGAACACTGAAGCTTTCTTT
TRBJ2-3	.	TRBV9	.	CASSVEGYTDTQYF	TGTGCCAGCAGCGTAGAGGGCTACACAGATACGCAGTATTTT
TRBJ2-7	.	TRBV11-2	.	CASSFGGLSSYEQYF	TGTGCCAGCAGCTTTGGGGGCCTGAGCTCCTACGAGCAGTACTTC
TRBJ2-7	.	TRBV6-1	.	CASSEAAIPGSPLYYEQYF	TGTGCCAGCAGTGAAGCCGCCATCCCGGGATCCCCGCTGTATTACGAGCAGTACTTC
TRBJ1-1	.	TRBV10-3	.	CAISESKGHTEAFF	TGTGCCATCAGTGAGTCGAAGGGGCACACTGAAGCTTTCTTT
TRBJ2-1	.	TRBV19	.	CASSMGQNNEQFF	TGTGCCAGTAGTATGGGGCAGAACAATGAGCAGTTCTTC